This TCR beta chain was captured by sequencing in a study of HIV-infected patients and healthy controls. Around 450 ng RNA was reverse transcribed with alpha and beta constant-region primers. Alpha and beta chain libraries were made separately by chain-specific third strand synthesis with multiplexing indices. TCRdb reprocessed the 5' RACE reads with MiXCR, giving one entry per CDR3 protein. This table has over 15,000 distinct CDR3 sequences, about 7% appearing once. This clonotype is labeled as medium-sized. The repertoire came from unfractionated whole blood and reflected all unsorted peripheral T cells. The CDR3 extends over 12 amino acids. Germline V lookup: CDR1 MNHEY, CDR2 SMNVEV (reference sequence). V lost 9 bases to trimming and J lost 0 bases, with 9 bases between them.

Sequencing was done on a sample of blood. The chain links TRBV27 to TRBJ2-7; D gene ambiguous. The origin of this receptor is an adult in good health. The CDR3 nucleotides are TGTGCCAGTTTCACGAGCTCCTACGAGCAGTACTTC. Residues: CASFTSSYEQYF.